Shown below are 21 T cell receptor beta chains from a single sample sequenced in a study of T cells in Graves' hyperthyroidism and ophthalmopathy. RNA transcripts provided the source from which TCR beta CDR3 regions were amplified. With the HTBI primer set, the TCR CDR3 went through a first round of RT-PCR. One entry per CDR3 protein results from TCRdb running MiXCR on the multiplex PCR reads. The sample includes some 510,000 distinct CDR3 sequences, about a fifth of them seen just once. The specimen was blood. The source is a man younger than 35 with Graves' hyperthyroidism.

This clonotype was counted many times. V is TRBV20-1 and J is TRBJ1-1; D might be TRBD1 (5 bases). Trimming removed 4 bases at V and 7 bases at J, with 7 bases between. Looked up from germline, CDR1 is DFQATT and CDR2 is SNEGSKA (reference sequence). The CDR3 is 10 residues long. CDR3 DNA sequence: TGCAGTGCTACGACAGTTGAAGCTTTCTTT. Translating it yields CSATTVEAFF.

This clonotype was seen at least ten times. The V call is TRBV6-1, the J call TRBJ1-1, with no clear D. Trimming pared 2 bases from V and 1 base from J, leaving 8 bases between. Germline CDR1 and CDR2: MNHNS and SASEGT. CDR3 length: 14 amino acids. CDR3 sequence: CASSEWAGNTEAFF. CDR3 bases: TGTGCCAGCAGTGAATGGGCGGGGAACACTGAAGCTTTCTTT.

The V gene is TRBV10-3, the J gene TRBJ1-1, with a tentative D call TRBD1 (5 bases). CDR3 length equals 15 residues. Trimming left V 10 bases short and J 1 base short, with 19 bases between. CDR1 and CDR2 (germline): ENHRY, SYGVKD. CDR3 nucleotide sequence: TGTGCCACCATAATGGCAGGGATTCGGAACACTGAAGCTTTCTTT. It specifies CATIMAGIRNTEAFF.

A single count supports this clonotype. At one end, the junction sequence differs from germline, possibly due to a read error. The gene calls are TRBV12-3 or TRBV12-4 and TRBJ2-5; no definite D call. The CDR3 length is 11 residues. This CDR3 is CACSFSETQYF. CDR3 in DNA: TGTGCCTGCAGCTTCTCTGAGACCCAGTACTTC.

This clonotype was observed at least ten times. This sequence joins TRBV4-1 and TRBJ2-7; perhaps TRBD2 as D (6 bases). This CDR3 contains 18 residues. Trimming removed 0 bases from V and 0 bases from J, with 18 bases in between. Germline V gene lookup returns CDR1 MGHRA and CDR2 YSYEKL. Written as DNA, the CDR3 is TGCGCCAGCAGCCAAGACGGGCTAGGTCTCGGGGGCTCCTACGAGCAGTACTTC. Translating gives CASSQDGLGLGGSYEQYF.

This chain uses TRBV24-1 with TRBJ1-5, with TRBD1 matching 10 bases. Trimming took 7 bases from V and 2 from J; bases not matched to a gene: 7. The CDR3 covers 16 residues. Germline-derived CDR1 and CDR2 are KGHDR and SFDVKD. The CDR3: CATSPSGTGGNQPQHF. Here the CDR3 DNA reads TGTGCCACCAGCCCTTCCGGGACAGGGGGCAATCAGCCCCAGCATTTT.

This clonotype was seen many times. The junction differs from germline at one of its ends, possibly a read error. V and J are TRBV15 and TRBJ2-4; D uncertain. Germline V gene data show CDR1 as LNHNV and CDR2 as YYDKDF (reference sequence). The CDR3 runs 14 residues. CDR3 DNA sequence: TGTGCCACCAGCAGAGGGGCACTGGGCAACATTAAGTACTTC. Translation gives CATSRGALGNIKYF.

The chain has TRBV30 and TRBJ1-2; D not certain. The CDR3 has 12 residues. Trimming took 0 bases from V and 8 from J, leaving 10 bases between them. Germline CDR1 is GTSNPN and CDR2 is SVGIG (reference sequence). The CDR3 DNA reads as TGTGCCTGGAGTGTACGAGGATCCGGCTACACCTTC. The encoded protein is CAWSVRGSGYTF.

This clonotype was counted many times. The J gene is TRBJ1-1, the V gene TRBV20-1; the D is unclear. Between the trimmed V and J ends, which lost 3 bases and 3 bases, there was a span of 11 bases. CDR1 and CDR2 (germline): DFQATT, SNEGSKA (reference sequence). This CDR3 comprises 13 residues. The CDR3 protein is CSARAGKDTEAFF. CDR3 nucleotide sequence: TGCAGTGCTAGGGCCGGGAAGGACACTGAAGCTTTCTTT.

Turning to this clonotype: Germline and junction disagree at one end, which may indicate a read error. V gene TRBV11-2 combines with J gene TRBJ2-7; possible D gene TRBD2, 7 bases. CDR1 is SGHAT, CDR2 FQNNGV, per germline. The CDR3 length is 13 residues. In nucleotides, the CDR3 is TGTGCCAGCAGCTTAGTAGGGGGGGGAGGCCTGAACTTC. Protein: CASSLVGGGGLNF.

The chain's CDR3 is CASSLGRGWTEAFF. The CDR3 DNA follows: TGTGCCAGCAGTTTAGGGAGGGGGTGGACTGAAGCTTTCTTT. This sequence joins TRBV12-3 or TRBV12-4 and TRBJ1-1, with a weak D call TRBD1 (6 bases). The CDR3 has 14 amino acids. V was clipped by 1 base and J by 5 bases, with 11 bases between them.

The sample holds many counts of this clonotype. The chain uses TRBV24-1 and TRBJ2-5; 7 bases match TRBD1. The J segment lost 3 bases and the V segment lost 0 bases, leaving 6 bases of the junction unmatched. There are 16 residues in the CDR3. Germline V gene lookup returns CDR1 KGHDR and CDR2 SFDVKD. CDR3 coding DNA: TGTGCCACCAGTGATTTGAATGGACAGGACGAAGAGACCCAGTACTTC. Encoded protein: CATSDLNGQDEETQYF.

This clonotype was picked up many times. The chain couples TRBV28 to TRBJ2-2; no definite D call. Deletions cut 10 bases from V and 4 bases from J, with 16 bases between. The CDR3 is 14 residues long. CDR1 MDHEN and CDR2 SYDVKM come from the germline V gene. The chain's CDR3 is CATSDPPGTGELFF. DNA for the CDR3: TGTGCCACCTCTGATCCGCCTGGCACCGGGGAGCTGTTTTTT.

In this sample, this clonotype turned up many times. This chain links TRBV30 with TRBJ1-2; tentative D call: TRBD1 (6 bases). V was trimmed by 1 base and J by 8 bases, leaving 17 bases between them. This CDR3 has 14 residues. Germline V CDR1 and CDR2: GTSNPN, SVGIG (reference sequence). The CDR3 region is CAWSGGSGGNGYTF. As DNA, the CDR3 is TGTGCCTGGAGTGGAGGTTCGGGGGGCAACGGCTACACCTTC.

The rearrangement joins TRBV6-1 to TRBJ2-5; 12 nucleotides line up with TRBD2. CDR3 length: 16 residues. V shed 2 bases, J shed 6 bases, and the junction held 7 bases outside the gene matches. CDR1 MNHNS and CDR2 SASEGT come from the germline V gene. The CDR3: CASSETLAGGPQTQYF. CDR3 nucleotides: TGTGCCAGCAGTGAAACCCTAGCGGGGGGGCCGCAGACCCAGTACTTC.

This clonotype is categorized as medium-sized. In nucleotides, the CDR3 is TGTGCCAGCAGCCCCGAGGTGAACACTGAAGCTTTCTTT. It translates to CASSPEVNTEAFF. The chain combines TRBV7-9 with TRBJ1-1; D not resolved. The germline V gene has CDR1 SEHNR and CDR2 FQNEAQ (reference sequence). V lost 5 bases, J lost 0 bases, and 7 bases lay in between. The CDR3 totals 13 residues.

This clonotype was observed many times. V usage is TRBV5-6 and J usage is TRBJ1-1; TRBD1 aligns across 11 bases. This CDR3 has 16 amino acids. The trim removed 4 bases at V and 4 bases at J, leaving 9 bases unmatched. CDR1 is SGHDT, CDR2 YYEEEE, per germline. The CDR3 bases are TGTGCCAGCAGCAAGGACAGGGGGCATGTCGGCACTGAAGCTTTCTTT. Residues: CASSKDRGHVGTEAFF.

This clonotype appeared many times. The chain recombines TRBV12-3 or TRBV12-4 with TRBJ2-5; weak D call: TRBD1 (6 bases). V was clipped by 3 bases and J by 2 bases, with 10 bases between them. The CDR3 is 14 residues long. The CDR3 spells CASSFGGPQETQYF. CDR3 DNA sequence: TGTGCCAGCAGTTTTGGGGGCCCACAAGAGACCCAGTACTTC.

This clonotype was counted ten times or more. The V and J genes are TRBV6-5 and TRBJ1-5, with 10 bases that match TRBD1. The V gene's germline CDR1 is MNHEY and CDR2 SVGAGI. J was trimmed by 3 bases and V by 2 bases; bases with no gene match: 1. The CDR3 runs 15 residues. The CDR3 here is CASSYGTGDNQPQHF. The CDR3 DNA follows: TGTGCCAGCAGTTACGGGACAGGGGACAATCAGCCCCAGCATTTT.

This clonotype was detected a few times. At one of its ends the junction is not consistent with the germline gene, which may arise from a read error. The chain combines TRBV9 with TRBJ1-1; D is undetermined. In germline, CDR1 is SGDLS, CDR2 YYNGEE. The CDR3 runs 14 residues. CDR3 DNA sequence: TGTGCCAGCAGCGTGGGTCGGAGGAACAATGAAGCTTTCTTT. It encodes CASSVGRRNNEAFF.

This clonotype was detected many times. The DNA of the CDR3 is TGTGCCACCAGTTTTAAGGGTTTCGGGGAGACCCAGTACTTC. This sequence encodes CATSFKGFGETQYF. The chain carries TRBV24-1 and TRBJ2-5, with unresolved D. CDR3 length: 14 amino acids. Trimming stripped 6 bases from V and 5 bases from J, with 15 bases between. CDR1 KGHDR and CDR2 SFDVKD come from the germline V gene.